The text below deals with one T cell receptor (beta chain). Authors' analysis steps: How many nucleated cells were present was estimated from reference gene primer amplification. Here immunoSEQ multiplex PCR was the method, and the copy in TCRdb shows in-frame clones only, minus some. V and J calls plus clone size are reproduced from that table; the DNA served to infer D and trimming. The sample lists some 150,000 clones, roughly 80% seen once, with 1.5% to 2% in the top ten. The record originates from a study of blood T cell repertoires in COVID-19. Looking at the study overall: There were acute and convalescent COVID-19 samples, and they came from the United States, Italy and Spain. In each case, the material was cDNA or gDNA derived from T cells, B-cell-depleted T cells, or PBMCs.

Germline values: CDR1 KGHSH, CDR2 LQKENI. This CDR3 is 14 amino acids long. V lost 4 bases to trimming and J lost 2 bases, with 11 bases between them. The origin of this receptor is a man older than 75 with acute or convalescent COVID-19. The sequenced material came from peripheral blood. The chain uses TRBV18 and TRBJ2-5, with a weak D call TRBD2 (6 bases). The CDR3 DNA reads TGTGCCAGCTCACATAGCGGAGGGCAAGAGACCCAGTACTTC. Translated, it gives CASSHSGGQETQYF.